The next 28 T cell receptor beta chains were all read from a single sample in a study of T cells in narcolepsy. The protocol was immunoSEQ multiplex PCR, while the TCRdb copy is restricted to in-frame clones and leaves out a portion. This sample has under 25,000 clones, with about 83% found just once. The sample was CD45RA- memory CD4+ T cells from PBMCs. These TCRs come from a human donor with narcolepsy.

V usage is TRBV6-5 and J usage is TRBJ2-7, with D perhaps TRBD2 (5 bases). V gave up 4 bases and J gave up 4 bases, with 11 bases separating them. CDR3 size: 13 residues. CDR1 and CDR2 from the germline V gene are MNHEY and SVGAGI. CDR3 region: CASSWGATYEQYF. DNA for the CDR3: TGTGCCAGCAGTTGGGGAGCTACATACGAGCAGTACTTC.

A single count supports this clone. The CDR3 sequence: CASSARTGNTGELFF. Here the CDR3 DNA reads TGCGCCAGCAGCGCCCGGACAGGGAACACCGGGGAGCTGTTTTTT. V is TRBV4-1 and J is TRBJ2-2; 7 nucleotides align to TRBD1. V trimming: 5 bases; J trimming: 1 base; junction bases outside the gene matches: 4. This CDR3 has 15 amino acids. CDR1 and CDR2 (germline): MGHRA, YSYEKL.

This chain uses TRBV2 with TRBJ1-1; tentatively, D is TRBD1 (6 bases). This CDR3 comprises 13 residues. V was trimmed by 5 bases and J by 4 bases, leaving 11 bases between them. CDR1 and CDR2 from the germline V gene are SNHLY and FYNNEI. The CDR3, as DNA: TGTGCCAGCAGTTATGGACAGACCACTGAAGCTTTCTTT. Translating gives CASSYGQTTEAFF.

The chain links TRBV5-1 to TRBJ2-1, with 13 bases aligning to TRBD2. The V gene's germline CDR1 is SGHRS and CDR2 YFSETQ. J was trimmed by 8 bases and V by 2 bases; bases with no gene match: 7. This CDR3 comprises 16 residues. DNA of the CDR3: TGCGCCAGCAGCTTAAGGACTAGCGGGAGAGCAGATGAGCAGTTCTTC. Translated: CASSLRTSGRADEQFF. The whole variable domain, remainder taken from reference TRBV5-1 and TRBJ2-1, is KAGVTQTPRYLIKTRGQQVTLSCSPISGHRSVSWYQQTPGQGLQFLFEYFSETQRNKGNFPGRFSGRQFSNSRSEMNVSTLELGDSALYLCASSLRTSGRADEQFFGPGTRLTVL.

CDR3 nucleotide sequence: TGCGCCAGCGGACGCTTAGACAGGGGGCGAGGCACAGATACGCAGTATTTT. Its protein is CASGRLDRGRGTDTQYF. The J gene is TRBJ2-3, the V gene TRBV5-1; TRBD1 matches 10 bases. Unmatched junction bases numbered 12, after V lost 7 bases and J lost 1 base. This CDR3 has 17 residues. Germline values: CDR1 SGHRS, CDR2 YFSETQ.

In DNA, the CDR3 is TGTGCCACCCTCGAAGGGACTGCTGGGGCCAACGTCCTGACTTTC. The encoded protein is CATLEGTAGANVLTF. This chain uses TRBV6-5 with TRBJ2-6, with a possible D match to TRBD2 (6 bases). The CDR3 consists of 15 residues. The germline CDR1 and CDR2 sequences are MNHEY and SVGAGI. V was cut by 10 bases and J by 2 bases, with 15 bases left in between.

Regarding this clone: A read error may account for a junction end that differs from germline. In DNA form, the CDR3 reads TGTGCCAGCAGCTCGGGGCAGGGACCGAATCAAGGGACCCAGTACTTC. It yields the protein CASSSGQGPNQGTQYF. The chain carries TRBV11-2 and TRBJ2-5; D is perhaps TRBD1 or TRBD2 (5 bases each). In germline, CDR1 is SGHAT, CDR2 FQNNGV. The CDR3 consists of 16 residues.

This clone was observed once. The rearrangement uses TRBV10-3 and TRBJ1-5, with D maybe TRBD1 (6 bases). Germline V CDR1 and CDR2: ENHRY, SYGVKD. V was pared by 6 bases and J by 2 bases, with 11 bases between. The CDR3 covers 14 residues. The CDR3 sequence is CAIRAGDGNQPQHF. CDR3 bases: TGTGCCATCAGAGCAGGGGATGGCAATCAGCCCCAGCATTTT.

The chain uses TRBV7-3 and TRBJ2-2; TRBD2 aligns across 7 bases. Unmatched junction bases numbered 25, after V lost 5 bases and J lost 7 bases. The germline gives CDR1 SGHTA, CDR2 FQGTGA. The CDR3 covers 20 residues. The CDR3 sequence is CASSPWDLGEGVVFGGELFF. The CDR3 coding sequence is TGTGCCAGCAGCCCCTGGGACCTGGGGGAGGGTGTCGTATTCGGCGGGGAGCTGTTTTTT.

The V and J genes are TRBV7-8 and TRBJ2-7; D call uncertain. Germline V gene lookup returns CDR1 SGHVS and CDR2 FQNEAQ. V gave up 5 bases and J gave up 2 bases, with 10 bases separating them. The CDR3 has 13 amino acids. In DNA form, the CDR3 reads TGTGCCAGCAGCCCGGACCCGACCTACGAGCAGTACTTC. Encoded protein: CASSPDPTYEQYF.

J is TRBJ2-1 and V is TRBV4-2; D assignment may be TRBD1 or TRBD2 (5 bases each). Trimming stripped 5 bases from V and 3 bases from J, with 11 bases between. Looked up from germline, CDR1 is LGHNA and CDR2 is YNFKEQ. The CDR3 is made up of 14 amino acids. The CDR3, as DNA: TGTGCCAGCAGCTTTGGGACGGACTACAATGAGCAGTTCTTC. Translating gives CASSFGTDYNEQFF.

The chain joins TRBV29-1 to TRBJ1-4; D remains ambiguous. The germline gives CDR1 SQVTM, CDR2 ANQGSEA. Trimming took 6 bases from V and 6 from J, leaving 14 bases between them. The CDR3 has 13 residues. CDR3 amino acids: CSVPDGGDEKLFF. CDR3 coding DNA: TGCAGCGTACCCGACGGCGGTGATGAAAAACTGTTTTTT.

The chain joins TRBV2 to TRBJ2-7; D unclear. This CDR3 has 13 amino acids. Trimming removed 9 bases from V and 1 base from J, with 13 bases in between. Looked up from germline, CDR1 is SNHLY and CDR2 is FYNNEI. As DNA, the CDR3 is TGTGCCAGACGTAGCTTACATTCCTACGAGCAGTACTTC. This codes for CARRSLHSYEQYF.

The genes are TRBV2 and TRBJ2-1, with D unresolved. Trimming removed 3 bases at V and 7 bases at J, with 10 bases between. CDR1 and CDR2 from the germline V gene are SNHLY and FYNNEI. This CDR3 contains 13 residues. CDR3 in DNA: TGTGCCAGCAGTGAGGAAGTTGGGAATGAGCAGTTCTTC. Its translation is CASSEEVGNEQFF.

The rearrangement joins TRBV23-1 to TRBJ1-5; TRBD1 agrees at 8 bases. TRBV23-1 is an ORF; its function is uncertain. The J segment lost 15 bases and the V segment lost 2 bases, leaving 6 bases of the junction unmatched. The CDR3 is made up of 12 amino acids. The CDR3 sequence is CASSQRDRFWHF. The CDR3 nucleotides read TGCGCCAGCAGTCAACGGGACAGGTTCTGGCATTTT.

The CDR3: CASSFGAGAYGYTF. CDR3 sequence (DNA): TGCGCCAGCAGCTTTGGGGCAGGGGCCTATGGCTACACCTTC. The V gene is TRBV5-1, the J gene TRBJ1-2; possible D gene TRBD1, 6 bases. Looked up from germline, CDR1 is SGHRS and CDR2 is YFSETQ. The CDR3 length is 14 residues. V was cut by 2 bases and J by 4 bases, with 12 bases left in between.

The V gene is TRBV19, the J gene TRBJ2-7; tentative D call: TRBD2 (8 bases). This CDR3 contains 16 residues. Trimming removed 8 bases at V and 2 bases at J, with 22 bases between. Per germline, CDR1 LNHDA and CDR2 SQIVND (reference sequence). CDR3 region: CASGKTGGDRPYEQYF. Written as DNA, the CDR3 is TGTGCCAGTGGAAAGACGGGAGGGGACAGACCCTACGAGCAGTACTTC.

This chain links TRBV5-6 with TRBJ2-3; TRBD1 matches 7 bases. Trimming cost V 3 bases and J 1 base; bases outside gene matches: 11. CDR3 length: 17 residues. Germline CDR1 is SGHDT and CDR2 is YYEEEE. Here the CDR3 reads CASSYPGTVLRTDTQYF. The CDR3 bases are TGTGCCAGCAGCTACCCCGGGACAGTACTTCGCACAGATACGCAGTATTTT. Drawing the rest from reference TRBV5-6 and TRBJ2-3, the complete variable domain is DAGVTQSPTHLIKTRGQQVTLRCSPKSGHDTVSWYQQALGQGPQFIFQYYEEEERQRGNFPDRFSGHQFPNYSSELNVNALLLGDSALYLCASSYPGTVLRTDTQYFGPGTRLTVL.

V and J are TRBV7-8 and TRBJ2-7; the match to TRBD1 covers 7 bases. CDR1 SGHVS and CDR2 FQNEAQ come from the germline V gene. The CDR3 spans 16 residues. Trimming cost V 3 bases and J 2 bases; bases outside gene matches: 10. CDR3 residues: CASSFATGTAPYEQYF. CDR3 nucleotides: TGTGCCAGCAGCTTCGCCACCGGGACAGCTCCCTACGAGCAGTACTTC. Together with reference TRBV7-8 and TRBJ2-7, the CDR3 gives the full variable domain: GAGVSQSPRYKVAKRGQDVALRCDPISGHVSLFWYQQALGQGPEFLTYFQNEAQLDKSGLPSDRFFAERPEGSVSTLKIQRTQQEDSAVYLCASSFATGTAPYEQYFGPGTRLTVT.

The rearrangement links TRBV7-6 to TRBJ2-1; 8 bases fit TRBD2. With V trimmed by 1 base and J by 6 bases, 5 bases remained unmatched. Looked up from germline, CDR1 is SGHVS and CDR2 is FNYEAQ. The length of the CDR3 is 15 residues. CDR3 DNA sequence: TGTGCCAGCAGCTTAGGCGGGAGGCACGGCAATGAGCAGTTCTTC. It yields the protein CASSLGGRHGNEQFF.

This rearrangement joins TRBV9 to TRBJ2-1; D is possibly TRBD2 (5 bases). Trimming removed 3 bases at V and 8 bases at J, with 15 bases between. The CDR3 sequence is 14 residues long. Per the germline V gene, CDR1 is SGDLS and CDR2 is YYNGEE. The CDR3 protein is CASSAEGPRDEQFF. As DNA, the CDR3 is TGTGCCAGCAGCGCCGAGGGTCCTAGGGATGAGCAGTTCTTC. Together with reference TRBV9 and TRBJ2-1, the CDR3 gives the full variable domain: DSGVTQTPKHLITATGQRVTLRCSPRSGDLSVYWYQQSLDQGLQFLIQYYNGEERAKGNILERFSAQQFPDLHSELNLSSLELGDSALYFCASSAEGPRDEQFFGPGTRLTVL.

For the CDR3, the DNA is TGTGCCAGCAAGTCCCCAGGACAGCCCGAAGCTTTCTTT. Translated: CASKSPGQPEAFF. This sequence joins TRBV28 and TRBJ1-1, with TRBD1 as a possible D gene (6 bases). This CDR3 region has 13 residues. V dropped 7 bases and J dropped 8 bases, with 17 bases sitting between them. The germline V gene has CDR1 MDHEN and CDR2 SYDVKM.

Sample share makes this clone medium-sized (0.01 to 0.1%). The chain combines TRBV5-4 with TRBJ2-7, with D unresolved. CDR1 is SGHNT and CDR2 is YYREEE in the germline V gene (reference sequence). The CDR3 totals 15 residues. The V gene lost 0 bases and the J gene lost 3 bases, with 13 bases spanning the gap. CDR3 region: CASSLGGSRVYEQYF. CDR3 nucleotides: TGTGCCAGCAGCTTGGGGGGTAGCCGGGTCTACGAGCAGTACTTC.

The gene calls are TRBV6-5 and TRBJ1-6; tentatively, D is TRBD1 (5 bases). Trimming stripped 10 bases from V and 10 bases from J, with 14 bases between. Germline V gene data show CDR1 as MNHEY and CDR2 as SVGAGI. The CDR3 has 12 amino acids. The CDR3 spells CATNLRGSPLHF. The CDR3 DNA sequence: TGTGCCACCAATCTGAGGGGATCACCCCTCCACTTT.

The rearrangement links TRBV4-3 to TRBJ1-5; TRBD1 is a possible D gene (6 bases). Germline CDR1 and CDR2: LGHNA and YSLEER. With 0 bases removed from V and 7 bases from J, the gap between germline ends came to 13 bases. This CDR3 is 15 amino acids long. The CDR3 sequence: CASSQEPGRGQPQHF. DNA of the CDR3: TGCGCCAGCAGCCAAGAACCAGGTAGGGGGCAGCCCCAGCATTTT.

V and J are TRBV2 and TRBJ2-2, with D hard to call. Germline CDR1 SNHLY, CDR2 FYNNEI. V lost 0 bases, J lost 0 bases, and 5 bases lay in between. The CDR3 runs 15 residues. This CDR3 reads CASSEAQTNTGELFF. As DNA, the CDR3 is TGTGCCAGCAGTGAAGCGCAAACGAACACCGGGGAGCTGTTTTTT. Full variable domain (rest looked up from reference TRBV2 and TRBJ2-2): EPEVTQTPSHQVTQMGQEVILRCVPISNHLYFYWYRQILGQKVEFLVSFYNNEISEKSEIFDDQFSVERPDGSNFTLKIRSTKLEDSAMYFCASSEAQTNTGELFFGEGSRLTVL.

The chain carries TRBV5-1 and TRBJ2-7; D is undetermined. Germline V CDR1 and CDR2: SGHRS, YFSETQ. Trimming took off 3 bases at V and 6 bases at J, with 13 bases between the two ends. The CDR3 consists of 13 residues. The CDR3: CASSSATLAEQYF. The CDR3, as DNA: TGCGCCAGCAGCTCCGCGACTTTGGCCGAGCAGTACTTC.

The chain employs TRBV11-2 and TRBJ2-7; D ambiguous. Between the trimmed V and J ends, which lost 2 bases and 2 bases, there was a span of 13 bases. The CDR3 is made up of 15 amino acids. Germline V gene sequence: CDR1 SGHAT, CDR2 FQNNGV. Written as DNA, the CDR3 is TGTGCCAGCAGCTTAAACATCGTACCCACCTACGAGCAGTACTTC. Protein sequence: CASSLNIVPTYEQYF.